The TCR beta chain described here comes from a study of early T cells in non-severe SARS-CoV-2 infection. Whole-study context: Bulk RNA from unsorted whole blood was sequenced; chains were unpaired.

TCRdb analysed the 5' RACE reads with MiXCR anew, one entry per CDR3 protein. Of 70,000 or so distinct CDR3 sequences in the sample, roughly 9.1% were seen once. Germline CDR1 and CDR2: GTSNPN and SVGIG (reference sequence). The CDR3 extends over 14 amino acids. Trimming cost V 4 bases and J 8 bases; bases outside gene matches: 8. This clonotype was seen a few times. Sequences were derived from whole blood, sampled at baseline. The source is an adult who was a healthcare worker with PCR-confirmed SARS-CoV-2 infection or an uninfected control (not recorded which). The chain links TRBV30 to TRBJ1-6, with 7 bases matching TRBD1. CDR3 sequence (DNA): TGTGCCTGGAACCAAGACAGGGTTGATTCACCCCTCCACTTT. Encoded protein: CAWNQDRVDSPLHF.